This TCR beta chain was documented in a study of persistence of HIV-infected CD4 T cells. Study-level information: A median of around 8 years of suppressive ART preceded sampling. Up to about 200 mL blood was drawn at multiple time points; a couple of donors had single-time leukapheresis.

This was the immunoSEQ version 4 assay in survey mode. Using immunoSEQ multiplex PCR, the repertoire was profiled, and TCRdb retains in-frame clones only, with some absent. The sample gives 40,000 to 45,000 clones, about 89% of which show up once; approximately 1% is in the top ten. Regarding this clone: Its target is not known.

The V end lost 5 bases, the J end lost 0 bases, and 8 bases lay between the germline ends. This CDR3 is 13 amino acids long. Germline CDR1 SNHLY, CDR2 FYNNEI. Notes on the study in general: The rare CMV-responding cells with HIV-1 proviruses were not separately TCR-sequenced. Antigen-responding cells were enriched for degenerate expanded CDR3beta sequences.

Cells were stimulated nonspecifically with anti-CD3/anti-CD28 magnetic beads. Sorting selected CD4+ T cells upregulating both CD40 ligand and CD69. The chain recombines TRBV2 with TRBJ2-7; D possibly corresponds to TRBD1 (5 bases). The TCR sequence derives from an adult man with HIV who was CMV-seropositive. Sequencing used CD4+ T cells sorted from PBMCs after roughly 18-hour stimulation, obtained from a patient who received antiretroviral therapy. DNA of the CDR3: TGTGCCAGCAGTTCAGACAGCTCCTACGAGCAGTACTTC. As protein: CASSSDSSYEQYF.